The rows below give T cell receptor beta chains drawn from one sample of a study of blood T cells in healthy people across ages. TCRdb used MiXCR to reprocess the 5' RACE reads, holding one entry per CDR3 protein. The sample includes around 1,800,000 distinct CDR3 sequences, roughly 43% of them seen just once. The sequencing sample was made of blood. These receptors were collected from a human donor in good health. Both conserved end residues are part of each CDR3. A D gene is named only where the DNA matches it firmly. Where a row states a size, it is once, few, many or the class of an expanded clone; other rows omit it.

>NA|TRBV28|TRBD2|TRBJ2-5
TGTGCCAGCACCCGGGGGGGCAAGGAGACCCAGTACTTC
CASTRGGKETQYF
>NA|TRBV5-1|NA|TRBJ2-3
TGCGCCAGCAGCTTGATCCCGACAGATATGCAGTATTTT
CASSLIPTDMQYF
>few|TRBV29-1|TRBD2|TRBJ2-7
TGCAGCGTTGAAGCGGGAGGGCCCGACGAGCAGTACTTC
CSVEAGGPDEQYF
>NA|TRBV4-3|NA|TRBJ2-5
TGCGCCAGCAGCCAAGTCCTGGAACGCAGGGGCGAGACCCAGTACTTC
CASSQVLERRGETQYF
>few|TRBV7-2|NA|TRBJ1-6
TGTGCCAGCAGCCGCGCTCACTTCAATTCGCCCCTCCACTTT
CASSRAHFNSPLHF
>NA|TRBV5-1|TRBD2|TRBJ2-1
TGCGCCAGCAGCAGACTGACTAGCGGGGGGGGCAATGAGCAGTTCTTC
CASSRLTSGGGNEQFF
>NA|TRBV28|NA|TRBJ1-4
TGTGCCAGCCTCACTCGCTCTGGTGCGGGAAAACTGTTTTTT
CASLTRSGAGKLFF
>NA|TRBV6-1|NA|TRBJ1-3
TGTGCCAGCAGTCTTCATAACCTTGACAGAAGCTCTGGAAACACCATATATTTT
CASSLHNLDRSSGNTIYF
>NA|TRBV28|TRBD2|TRBJ2-7
TGTGCCAGCAGTACCCGTAGCGGGGGCTACGAGCAGTACTTC
CASSTRSGGYEQYF
>once|TRBV27|NA|TRBJ1-1
TGTGCCAGCAGTTTAGACTGGAAAATGAACACTGAAGCTTTCTTT
CASSLDWKMNTEAFF
>NA|TRBV2|NA|TRBJ2-4
TGTGCCAGCAGTGCGGGACTCCAAAGCGGGCTGTACTTC
CASSAGLQSGLYF
>NA|TRBV7-3|TRBD2|TRBJ2-1
TGTGCCAGCAGCCCTGTAATTGGGAGCGGGGGGGGCGACAATGAGCAGTTCTTC
CASSPVIGSGGGDNEQFF
>NA|TRBV4-3|NA|TRBJ2-7
TGCGCCAGCAGCTACCAAAGGTGGAGCCGCTACGAGCAGTACTTC
CASSYQRWSRYEQYF
>NA|TRBV5-1|TRBD2|TRBJ2-1
TGCGCCAGTAGCAACCGGGGGGGCACCTACAATGAGCAGTTCTTC
CASSNRGGTYNEQFF
>NA|TRBV10-3|NA|TRBJ1-1
TGTGCCATCAGTGGCGCAGGGAGGGACGCGGACACTGAAGCTTTCTTT
CAISGAGRDADTEAFF
>once|TRBV7-9|NA|TRBJ1-1
TGTGCCAGCAGCCCTAATTGGGAGGGAACGAACACTGAAGCTTTCTTT
CASSPNWEGTNTEAFF
>many|TRBV29-1|TRBD2|TRBJ2-5
TGCAGCGTCCTGGGACTAGTGGGAGAGACCCAGTACTTC
CSVLGLVGETQYF
>NA|TRBV12-3/TRBV12-4|TRBD2|TRBJ2-3
TGTGCCGGCAGGGGACTAGCTCCCCCAGATACGCAGTATTTT
CAGRGLAPPDTQYF
>NA|TRBV5-1|NA|TRBJ2-3
TGCGCCAGCAGCTTGGAAGGATCCCTGCGGGGAGATACGCAGTATTTT
CASSLEGSLRGDTQYF